This record looks at one T cell receptor beta chain sequence and its context. This specimen comes from a study of siplizumab effects on memory and regulatory T cells. V was clipped by 5 bases and J by 7 bases, with 8 bases between them. The germline V gene encodes CDR1 SQVTM and CDR2 ANQGSEA. The CDR3 sequence is 11 residues long. Only in-frame clones appear in the TCRdb table, and some are missing; sequencing was by immunoSEQ multiplex PCR. The table lists more than 90,000 clones, about 90% of them singletons. Sequenced sample: non-Treg CD4+ T cells sorted from blood. This clonotype was sampled from a human donor in good health. The chain has TRBV29-1 and TRBJ1-4; D gene uncertain. The CDR3 DNA sequence: TGCAGCGTTCGGGTTTCTGAAAAACTGTTTTTT. Translated: CSVRVSEKLFF.